This entry lists 5 T cell receptor beta chains sequenced from one sample in a study of cytomegalovirus exposure and HLA in healthy donors. PCR primers comprised 60 Vbeta and 13 Jbeta primers. Sequenced by immunoSEQ multiplex PCR; TCRdb stores in-frame clones only, minus some. This sample has around 150,000 clones, with roughly 79% found just once. Source material: PBMCs. These receptors were taken from a woman in her forties or fifties in good health and CMV-seronegative.

The rearrangement links TRBV5-5 to TRBJ1-5; tentative D call: TRBD1 (6 bases). The ends were cut back, 2 bases at V and 5 bases at J, with 11 bases in the middle. CDR1 and CDR2 from the germline V gene are SGHKS and YYEKEE (reference sequence). CDR3 length equals 14 residues. The CDR3: CASSFGQQYQPQHF. The CDR3 DNA reads as TGTGCCAGCAGCTTTGGACAGCAGTATCAGCCCCAGCATTTT.

The chain uses TRBV28 and TRBJ1-1, with D possibly being TRBD1 (5 bases). Per the germline V gene, CDR1 is MDHEN and CDR2 is SYDVKM. This CDR3 has 17 residues. The germline V and J ends were trimmed by 5 bases and 1 base, with 20 bases remaining between them. The CDR3 DNA reads TGTGCCAGCAGTCCTCCAATGGGGGGTGCGTCGAACACTGAAGCTTTCTTT. Translated, it gives CASSPPMGGASNTEAFF.

The V call is TRBV5-1, the J call TRBJ2-1; 10 bases match TRBD2. This CDR3 spans 16 amino acids. In germline, CDR1 is SGHRS, CDR2 YFSETQ. The V segment lost 0 bases and the J segment 9 bases; nucleotides outside the gene matches: 9. The CDR3 is CASSLAGTSDFLEQFF. The CDR3 DNA reads as TGCGCCAGCAGCTTGGCCGGGACTAGCGATTTTCTTGAGCAGTTCTTC.

V gene TRBV7-3 combines with J gene TRBJ2-1, with TRBD1 matching 8 bases. CDR3 length: 16 residues. The V gene end was trimmed by 2 bases and the J gene end by 3 bases; junction bases not matched to a gene: 6. In germline, CDR1 is SGHTA, CDR2 FQGTGA. This chain's CDR3 is CASSLGQGAGYNEQFF. As DNA, the CDR3 is TGTGCCAGCAGCTTAGGGCAGGGGGCGGGCTACAATGAGCAGTTCTTC. The full variable domain, its missing parts supplied by reference TRBV7-3 and TRBJ2-1, is GAGVSQTPSNKVTEKGKYVELRCDPISGHTALYWYRQSLGQGPEFLIYFQGTGAADDSGLPNDRFFAVRPEGSVSTLKIQRTERGDSAVYLCASSLGQGAGYNEQFFGPGTRLTVL.

This chain links TRBV28 with TRBJ1-4, with D perhaps matching TRBD1 (5 bases). Germline V lookup: CDR1 MDHEN, CDR2 SYDVKM. Trimming left V 6 bases short and J 7 bases short, with 15 bases between. CDR3 length equals 14 residues. This CDR3 reads CASSLSGVGEKLFF. For the CDR3, the DNA is TGTGCCAGCAGCCTGTCGGGGGTTGGTGAAAAACTGTTTTTT.